Here is one T cell receptor (beta chain) with its context. Original handling: Amplification from reference gene primers served as the basis for estimated nucleated cell counts. The assay was immunoSEQ multiplex PCR, and TCRdb's table has in-frame clones only and misses some. That table supplies the V and J calls and clone size; D and trimming were determined from the DNA. The table shows roughly 60,000 clones, with roughly four fifths occurring only once. The record originates from a study of blood T cell repertoires in COVID-19. CDR3 size: 14 residues. Trimming took 5 bases from V and 5 from J, leaving 15 bases between them. The germline gives CDR1 PRHDT, CDR2 FYEKMQ (reference sequence).

J is TRBJ2-5 and V is TRBV13; a weak D match, TRBD1 (6 bases). Sequenced input: peripheral blood. The origin of this receptor is a man aged 55-75 years with acute or convalescent COVID-19. CDR3 amino acids: CASSGRTVMETQYF. The CDR3 DNA sequence: TGTGCCAGCAGCGGCAGGACAGTAATGGAGACCCAGTACTTC.